This note documents a single T cell receptor beta chain sequence. The sample belongs to a study of monozygotic twins with inflammatory bowel disease. TCRdb reworked the 5' RACE reads into one entry per CDR3 protein, no DNA. The listing records about 130,000 distinct CDR3 sequences. The CDR3 has 15 residues. Germline values: CDR1 SGHRS, CDR2 YFSETQ. Sample: blood. The receptor comes from a human donor with ulcerative colitis or Crohn's disease, or a healthy co-twin of an affected twin (not recorded which). The V gene is TRBV5-1, the J gene TRBJ1-5; lacking DNA, the TRBD1 call made by TCRdb goes unchecked. The CDR3 region is CASSLGGRRNQPQHF.